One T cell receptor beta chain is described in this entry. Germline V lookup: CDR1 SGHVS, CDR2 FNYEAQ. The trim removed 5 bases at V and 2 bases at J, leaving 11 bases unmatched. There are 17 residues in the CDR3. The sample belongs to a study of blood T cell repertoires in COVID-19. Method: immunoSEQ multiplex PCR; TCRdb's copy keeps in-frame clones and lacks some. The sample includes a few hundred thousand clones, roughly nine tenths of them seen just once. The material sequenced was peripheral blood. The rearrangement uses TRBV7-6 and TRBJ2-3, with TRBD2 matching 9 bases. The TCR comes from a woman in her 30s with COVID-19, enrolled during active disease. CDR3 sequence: CASSPGLAGAYTDTQYF. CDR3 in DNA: TGTGCCAGCAGCCCCGGCTTAGCGGGGGCCTACACAGATACGCAGTATTTT.